This is a list of T cell receptor beta chains from one sample in a study of technical replicates of blood from four donors. Sequencing used immunoSEQ multiplex PCR; TCRdb keeps in-frame clones, though not all of them. The sample contains more than 80,000 clones, roughly 95% of which appear only once. The source material was T cells isolated from PBMCs. Receptor source: a human donor in good health. CDR3s include the opening cysteine and the closing phenylalanine or tryptophan. The D gene is left open where the match is weak. The size of a clone is reported for some rows only, either as once, few or many, or as a class for expanded clones.

>TRBJ1-2|TRBV19|once|-
CASSIEEGRRASNHYGYTF
TGTGCCAGTAGTATAGAGGAGGGACGCAGGGCGTCAAATCACTATGGCTACACCTTC
>TRBJ1-2|TRBV11-2|-|TRBD1
CASSSYTLVHRGNNYGYTF
TGTGCCAGCAGCTCGTATACCTTGGTCCACAGGGGCAACAACTATGGCTACACCTTC
>TRBJ2-1|TRBV5-1|-|TRBD1
CASRRDRGPSYEQFF
TGCGCCAGCAGGCGGGACAGGGGGCCATCCTATGAGCAGTTCTTC
>TRBJ2-1|TRBV15|-|-
CATSRDPGGGRGNEQFF
TGTGCCACCAGCAGAGATCCCGGGGGAGGTAGGGGCAATGAGCAGTTCTTC
>TRBJ2-3|TRBV11-3|-|TRBD2
CASSRLRALAGAPDTQYF
TGTGCCAGCAGCCGTCTCCGGGCTCTAGCGGGGGCCCCAGATACGCAGTATTTT
>TRBJ2-1|TRBV4-1|-|TRBD2
CASSQDFRGTSGSLDNEQFF
TGCGCCAGCAGCCAAGATTTTAGGGGGACTAGCGGGAGTTTGGACAATGAGCAGTTCTTC
>TRBJ1-2|TRBV6-5|-|-
CASSYGGENYGYTF
TGTGCCAGCAGTTACGGAGGGGAGAACTATGGCTACACCTTC
>TRBJ1-1|TRBV5-1|-|TRBD1
CASSLAATGATEAFF
TGCGCCAGCAGCTTGGCGGCCACAGGGGCCACTGAAGCTTTCTTT
>TRBJ2-1|TRBV12-5|-|TRBD2
CASGLGTSGNNEQFF
TGTGCTAGTGGCCTGGGGACTAGCGGGAACAATGAGCAGTTCTTC
>TRBJ2-1|TRBV18|-|TRBD2
CASSPGLAGGVGYNEQFF
TGTGCCAGCTCACCTGGTCTAGCGGGAGGGGTCGGCTACAATGAGCAGTTCTTC
>TRBJ1-5|TRBV30|-|TRBD1
CAWSRTGRQPQHF
TGTGCCTGGAGTAGGACAGGGCGTCAGCCCCAGCATTTT
>TRBJ2-7|TRBV11-2|-|-
CASSLEVGTSYEQYF
TGTGCCAGCAGCTTAGAGGTGGGGACATCCTACGAGCAGTACTTC
>TRBJ1-4|TRBV29-1|-|TRBD1
CSVRGTGRSVTNEKLFF
TGCAGCGTCAGAGGGACAGGGAGAAGCGTAACTAATGAAAAACTGTTTTTT
>TRBJ2-2|TRBV13|-|-
CASSLTGTNTGELFF
TGTGCCAGCAGCTTAACCGGGACGAACACCGGGGAGCTGTTTTTT
>TRBJ2-1|TRBV4-1|-|-
CASSQAQGAHNEQFF
TGCGCCAGCAGCCAAGCCCAGGGTGCTCACAATGAGCAGTTCTTC
>TRBJ1-6|TRBV6-5|-|TRBD1
CASSRQGARSPLHF
TGTGCCAGCAGTCGACAGGGGGCGCGGTCACCCCTCCACTTT
>TRBJ2-1|TRBV25-1|-|TRBD2
CASSGPKTGGRWYNEQFF
TGTGCCAGCAGTGGGCCTAAGACGGGCGGGAGGTGGTACAATGAGCAGTTCTTC
>TRBJ1-2|TRBV7-8|-|-
CASSLRVNYGYTF
TGTGCCAGCAGCTTACGAGTGAACTATGGCTACACCTTC